These 30 T cell receptor beta chains were sequenced from one sample in a study of CD8 T cells in Susac syndrome. With random hexamers, roughly 0.45 to 1 ug RNA was reverse transcribed. TCRdb fed the immunoSEQ multiplex PCR reads into MiXCR, producing one record per CDR3 protein. The sample contains about 210,000 distinct CDR3 sequences, 95% of which appear only once. The sample consisted of CD4+ T cells from PBMCs. All receptors derive from a human donor with multiple sclerosis.

J is TRBJ2-1 and V is TRBV30, with D possibly matching TRBD2 (6 bases). Germline V CDR1 and CDR2: GTSNPN, SVGIG (reference sequence). Deletions cut 1 base from V and 11 bases from J, with 9 bases between. The CDR3 spans 11 residues. The DNA of the CDR3 is TGTGCCTGGAGTGCCCTAGCGAAGCAGTTCTTC. Its protein product is CAWSALAKQFF.

The count of this clonotype is one. This chain uses TRBV14 with TRBJ2-5, with D perhaps matching TRBD2 (5 bases). CDR1 and CDR2 from the germline V gene are SGHDN and FVKESK. V lost 2 bases and J lost 5, with 15 bases in between. The CDR3 consists of 15 residues. CDR3 coding DNA: TGTGCCAGCAGCCAATCAGCGGCTTATCAGGAGACCCAGTACTTC. Amino acids: CASSQSAAYQETQYF.

This chain connects TRBV28 to TRBJ2-5; 8 bases are a match to TRBD1. The CDR3 has 17 amino acids. Germline V gene sequence: CDR1 MDHEN, CDR2 SYDVKM. With V trimmed by 4 bases and J by 5 bases, 15 bases remained unmatched. CDR3 sequence reads: CASSSNAPGQGEETQYF. The CDR3, as DNA: TGTGCCAGCAGTTCAAATGCCCCCGGACAGGGCGAGGAGACCCAGTACTTC.

V usage is TRBV29-1 and J usage is TRBJ2-1; the D gene could be TRBD1 or TRBD2 (5 bases each). V was pared by 7 bases and J by 3 bases, with 16 bases between. CDR1 and CDR2 from the germline V gene are SQVTM and ANQGSEA. The length of the CDR3 is 14 residues. Here the CDR3 reads CSADGAYGYNEQFF. DNA for the CDR3: TGCAGCGCCGACGGGGCGTACGGCTACAATGAGCAGTTCTTC.

The J gene is TRBJ2-5, the V gene TRBV14; D is unclear. Germline lookup yields CDR1 SGHDN and CDR2 FVKESK. The CDR3 is 16 amino acids. Trimming shortened V by 0 bases and J by 4 bases, and 15 bases separated the two germline ends. CDR3 sequence reads: CASSQDQGFWRETQYF. The CDR3 region has the DNA TGTGCCAGCAGCCAAGATCAAGGGTTCTGGCGAGAGACCCAGTACTTC.

A few counts support this clonotype. The chain joins TRBV11-2 to TRBJ2-3; D gene unclear. The CDR3 extends over 12 amino acids. The V end was cut by 5 bases, the J end by 2 bases, with 5 bases between. The germline V gene encodes CDR1 SGHAT and CDR2 FQNNGV. CDR3 loop: CASSHSTDTQYF. The CDR3 DNA reads as TGTGCCAGCAGCCATTCCACAGATACGCAGTATTTT.

This rearrangement joins TRBV2 to TRBJ2-1, with TRBD1 as a possible D gene (9 bases). Germline V gene sequence: CDR1 SNHLY, CDR2 FYNNEI. Trimming took 4 bases from V and 9 from J, leaving 19 bases between them. This CDR3 is built from 15 residues. CDR3 residues: CASSVRDRAGGEQFF. The CDR3, as DNA: TGTGCCAGCAGTGTCCGGGACAGGGCGGGAGGTGAGCAGTTCTTC.

In this sample, this clonotype turned up once. V is TRBV2 and J is TRBJ2-7; D not certain. This CDR3 spans 11 amino acids. V lost 7 bases, J lost 3 bases, and 7 bases lay in between. The germline gives CDR1 SNHLY, CDR2 FYNNEI. The CDR3 sequence: CASIRSYEQYF. Written as DNA, the CDR3 is TGTGCCAGCATCCGCAGCTACGAGCAGTACTTC. The full variable domain, its missing parts supplied by reference TRBV2 and TRBJ2-7, is EPEVTQTPSHQVTQMGQEVILRCVPISNHLYFYWYRQILGQKVEFLVSFYNNEISEKSEIFDDQFSVERPDGSNFTLKIRSTKLEDSAMYFCASIRSYEQYFGPGTRLTVT.

The chain employs TRBV20-1 and TRBJ2-3; possibly TRBD1 or TRBD2 for D (5 bases each). The CDR3 loop spans 15 amino acids. With 3 bases removed from V and 0 bases from J, the gap between germline ends came to 13 bases. Per the germline V gene, CDR1 is DFQATT and CDR2 is SNEGSKA (reference sequence). The CDR3 here is CSASRRDGSTDTQYF. In nucleotides, the CDR3 is TGCAGTGCTAGTCGCCGGGACGGAAGCACAGATACGCAGTATTTT.

The CDR3 loop is CAFTNGGLAKNIQYF. CDR3 DNA: TGTGCCTTCACCAATGGGGGCCTAGCCAAAAACATTCAGTACTTC. J is TRBJ2-4 and V is TRBV30; TRBD1 is a possible D gene (6 bases). Between the trimmed V and J ends, which lost 7 bases and 0 bases, there was a span of 16 bases. The CDR3 is made up of 15 amino acids. CDR1 and CDR2 from the germline V gene are GTSNPN and SVGIG (reference sequence).

The chain has TRBV27 and TRBJ2-1, with TRBD1 matching 9 bases. This CDR3 spans 16 amino acids. Trimming removed 1 base from V and 0 bases from J; junction bases left unmatched: 1. CDR1 and CDR2 (germline): MNHEY, SMNVEV (reference sequence). For the CDR3, the DNA is TGTGCCAGCAGTTTATTGACAGGGGGCTCCTACAATGAGCAGTTCTTC. Amino acid sequence: CASSLLTGGSYNEQFF.

The chain couples TRBV3-1 to TRBJ1-5; D call uncertain. Germline CDR1 and CDR2: LGHDT and YNNKEL (reference sequence). Trimming removed 0 bases from V and 4 bases from J, with 10 bases in between. This CDR3 is built from 15 residues. The CDR3 is CASSQDLARNQPQHF. CDR3 nucleotides: TGTGCCAGCAGCCAAGATTTGGCCCGAAATCAGCCCCAGCATTTT.

CDR3 protein: CSVVAANTEAFF. Here the CDR3 DNA reads TGCAGCGTTGTTGCGGCGAACACTGAAGCTTTCTTT. This chain uses TRBV29-1 with TRBJ1-1, with unresolved D. V was trimmed by 4 bases and J by 1 base, leaving 7 bases between them. The CDR3 sequence is 12 residues long. Per the germline V gene, CDR1 is SQVTM and CDR2 is ANQGSEA.

V is TRBV2 and J is TRBJ2-4; 10 bases are a match to TRBD1. V lost 4 bases to trimming and J lost 7 bases; unmatched junction nucleotides: 4. This CDR3 is built from 14 residues. Germline values: CDR1 SNHLY, CDR2 FYNNEI. This CDR3 is CASSGDRGLNIQYF. The CDR3 DNA is TGTGCCAGCAGTGGTGACAGGGGGCTGAACATTCAGTACTTC.

V usage is TRBV28 and J usage is TRBJ1-1; D is ambiguous. There are 14 residues in the CDR3. Germline V lookup: CDR1 MDHEN, CDR2 SYDVKM. V was clipped by 5 bases and J by 0 bases, with 10 bases between them. DNA of the CDR3: TGTGCCAGCAGTCCACTTATTATGAACACTGAAGCTTTCTTT. As protein: CASSPLIMNTEAFF.

The V gene is TRBV12-3 or TRBV12-4, the J gene TRBJ1-2; D uncertain. Trimming took off 8 bases at V and 5 bases at J, with 15 bases between the two ends. The CDR3 sequence is 13 residues long. The CDR3 sequence: CASGPEDRYGYTF. The CDR3, as DNA: TGTGCCAGCGGCCCGGAGGACCGTTATGGCTACACCTTC.

The V gene is TRBV28, the J gene TRBJ1-2; D uncertain. The CDR3 has 13 residues. Between the trimmed V and J ends, which lost 4 bases and 8 bases, there was a span of 14 bases. The germline gives CDR1 MDHEN, CDR2 SYDVKM. In DNA form, the CDR3 reads TGTGCCAGCAGTTGGACGAACGACCGGGGCTACACCTTC. Protein: CASSWTNDRGYTF.

This chain joins TRBV3-1 and TRBJ2-5; D call uncertain. The V gene lost 2 bases and the J gene lost 7 bases, with 11 bases spanning the gap. This CDR3 has 13 residues. CDR1 is LGHDT and CDR2 is YNNKEL in the germline V gene (reference sequence). CDR3 protein: CASSQRPLGTQYF. DNA of the CDR3: TGTGCCAGCAGCCAAAGGCCGTTGGGGACCCAGTACTTC.

The chain uses TRBV12-3 or TRBV12-4 and TRBJ2-7; TRBD2 matches 9 bases. The CDR3 length is 14 residues. Unmatched junction bases numbered 6, after V lost 7 bases and J lost 2 bases. The CDR3 nucleotides read TGTGCCAGCACCATAGCGGGGGTAACCTACGAGCAGTACTTC. This codes for CASTIAGVTYEQYF.

V usage is TRBV2 and J usage is TRBJ2-4, with TRBD1 matching 8 bases. CDR1 SNHLY and CDR2 FYNNEI come from the germline V gene. After removal of 4 bases from V and 6 bases from J, the junction contained 2 bases not matched to a gene. CDR3 length: 13 residues. The CDR3 reads CASSAGQGNIQYF. In DNA form, the CDR3 reads TGTGCCAGCAGTGCTGGACAGGGAAACATTCAGTACTTC.

This clonotype was observed once. The genes are TRBV29-1 and TRBJ1-1; D not resolved. This CDR3 is built from 12 residues. Germline V gives CDR1 SQVTM, CDR2 ANQGSEA. V shed 8 bases and J shed 0 bases, with 10 bases lying between them. This CDR3 is CSCWWMNTEAFF. The DNA for the CDR3 is TGCAGCTGTTGGTGGATGAACACTGAAGCTTTCTTT. Looking up the rest from reference TRBV29-1 and TRBJ1-1 gives the full variable domain: SAVISQKPSRDICQRGTSLTIQCQVDSQVTMMFWYRQQPGQSLTLIATANQGSEATYESGFVIDKFPISRPNLTFSTLTVSNMSPEDSSIYLCSCWWMNTEAFFGQGTRLTVV.

The V call is TRBV9, the J call TRBJ2-5; D might be TRBD2 (5 bases). V was cut by 0 bases and J by 7 bases, with 13 bases left in between. The CDR3 is 14 amino acids. Germline CDR1 reads SGDLS; CDR2 reads YYNGEE. The CDR3 sequence is CASSVGTPGGTQYF. Here the CDR3 DNA reads TGTGCCAGCAGCGTAGGGACTCCCGGCGGGACCCAGTACTTC. Looking up the rest from reference TRBV9 and TRBJ2-5 gives the full variable domain: DSGVTQTPKHLITATGQRVTLRCSPRSGDLSVYWYQQSLDQGLQFLIQYYNGEERAKGNILERFSAQQFPDLHSELNLSSLELGDSALYFCASSVGTPGGTQYFGPGTRLLVL.

The chain is built from TRBV27 and TRBJ2-7, with 9 positions matching TRBD1. Germline V gene lookup returns CDR1 MNHEY and CDR2 SMNVEV (reference sequence). This CDR3 is 18 amino acids long. V was pared by 2 bases and J by 0 bases, with 11 bases of the junction left unmatched. CDR3 protein: CASSLGRTGASDSYEQYF. The CDR3 region has the DNA TGTGCCAGCAGTTTAGGGAGGACAGGGGCTTCGGACTCCTACGAGCAGTACTTC.

The V and J genes are TRBV14 and TRBJ2-1, with D perhaps TRBD1 (5 bases). This CDR3 has 17 residues. Germline V gene sequence: CDR1 SGHDN, CDR2 FVKESK. V was clipped by 0 bases and J by 3 bases, with 15 bases between them. CDR3 sequence: CASSQEAFGQGYNEQFF. CDR3 nucleotides: TGTGCCAGCAGCCAAGAAGCTTTCGGGCAGGGCTACAATGAGCAGTTCTTC.

The chain uses TRBV9 and TRBJ2-5, with D perhaps matching TRBD1 (6 bases). V lost 3 bases, J lost 4 bases, and 10 bases lay in between. Germline V CDR1 and CDR2: SGDLS, YYNGEE. This CDR3 has 13 residues. As DNA, the CDR3 is TGTGCCAGCAGCGACGGGACATTAGAGACCCAGTACTTC. This encodes CASSDGTLETQYF.

The chain has TRBV5-4 and TRBJ2-3; 7 nucleotides line up with TRBD2. Per the germline V gene, CDR1 is SGHNT and CDR2 is YYREEE (reference sequence). CDR3 length equals 13 residues. Trimming removed 4 bases from V and 8 bases from J; junction bases left unmatched: 7. The CDR3, as DNA: TGTGCCAGCAGCCCATGGGGAGGGATTACGCAGTATTTT. It yields the protein CASSPWGGITQYF.

The chain links TRBV5-1 to TRBJ2-3; D not resolved. The CDR3 is made up of 14 amino acids. Trimming removed 0 bases at V and 4 bases at J, with 9 bases between. CDR1 and CDR2 from the germline V gene are SGHRS and YFSETQ. The CDR3 DNA reads TGCGCCAGCAGCTTGGAAGGGCGACCAGATACGCAGTATTTT. This gives the protein CASSLEGRPDTQYF. The variable domain in full, completed from reference TRBV5-1 and TRBJ2-3, reads KAGVTQTPRYLIKTRGQQVTLSCSPISGHRSVSWYQQTPGQGLQFLFEYFSETQRNKGNFPGRFSGRQFSNSRSEMNVSTLELGDSALYLCASSLEGRPDTQYFGPGTRLTVL.

V gene TRBV2 combines with J gene TRBJ2-1; 8 bases align to TRBD2. Germline loops: CDR1 SNHLY, CDR2 FYNNEI. J lost 10 bases, V lost 7 bases, and 12 bases had no gene match. The CDR3 contains 14 residues. The CDR3 DNA follows: TGTGCCAGCAATTTGGGACTAGGGGGACGGGAGCAGTTCTTC. Translating gives CASNLGLGGREQFF.

This clonotype was seen a single time. The gene calls are TRBV28 and TRBJ2-1; D is perhaps TRBD2 (5 bases). CDR1 and CDR2 (germline): MDHEN, SYDVKM. CDR3 length equals 12 residues. Trimming took off 7 bases at V and 8 bases at J, with 12 bases between the two ends. The CDR3, as DNA: TGTGCCAGCAACCCCGCGGGCGATGAGCAGTTCTTC. It specifies CASNPAGDEQFF.

J is TRBJ1-1 and V is TRBV3-1, with D tentatively TRBD1 (5 bases). The germline V gene encodes CDR1 LGHDT and CDR2 YNNKEL (reference sequence). Trimming shortened V by 3 bases and J by 2 bases, and 13 bases separated the two germline ends. The CDR3 sequence is 15 residues long. This CDR3 reads CASSHGGVRNTEAFF. The CDR3 DNA follows: TGTGCCAGCAGCCACGGAGGGGTTCGTAACACTGAAGCTTTCTTT. The variable domain in full, completed from reference TRBV3-1 and TRBJ1-1, reads DTAVSQTPKYLVTQMGNDKSIKCEQNLGHDTMYWYKQDSKKFLKIMFSYNNKELIINETVPNRFSPKSPDKAHLNLHINSLELGDSAVYFCASSHGGVRNTEAFFGQGTRLTVV.